This T cell receptor (beta chain) was retrieved from a study of blood T cell repertoires in COVID-19. The assay was immunoSEQ multiplex PCR, and TCRdb's table has in-frame clones only and misses some. The sample yields some 330,000 clones, over 80% seen once. The CDR3 runs to 14 residues. V shed 5 bases and J shed 5 bases, with 13 bases lying between them. Germline V gives CDR1 SGHTA, CDR2 FQGNSA. Participant reports of clinical history set cohort assignment. Each recovered donor of Cohort 3 presented with two negative PCRs, clearance, or symptom resolution. The receptor was derived from a woman aged 45-59 years who had recovered from COVID-19. Sequencing input: PBMCs or T cells enriched from blood (not recorded which). This chain joins TRBV7-2 and TRBJ1-5; no definite D call. The chain's CDR3 is CASSPRFGDQPQHF. The CDR3 DNA sequence: TGTGCCAGCAGCCCAAGGTTCGGAGATCAGCCCCAGCATTTT.